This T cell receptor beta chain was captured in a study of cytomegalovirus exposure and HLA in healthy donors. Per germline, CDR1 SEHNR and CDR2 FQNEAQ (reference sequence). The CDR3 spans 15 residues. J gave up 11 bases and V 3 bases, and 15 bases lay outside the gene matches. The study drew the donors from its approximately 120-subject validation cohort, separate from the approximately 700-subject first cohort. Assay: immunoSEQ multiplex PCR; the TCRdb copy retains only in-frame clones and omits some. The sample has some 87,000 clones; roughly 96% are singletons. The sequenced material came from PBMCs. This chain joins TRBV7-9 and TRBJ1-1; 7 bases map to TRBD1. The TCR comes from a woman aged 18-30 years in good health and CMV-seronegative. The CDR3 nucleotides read TGTGCCAGCAGCTTCGCCGGGACAGCTTTCGGGGCGGCTTTCTTT. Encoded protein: CASSFAGTAFGAAFF. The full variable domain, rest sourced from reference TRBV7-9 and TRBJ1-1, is DTGVSQNPRHKITKRGQNVTFRCDPISEHNRLYWYRQTLGQGPEFLTYFQNEAQLEKSRLLSDRFSAERPKGSFSTLEIQRTEQGDSAMYLCASSFAGTAFGAAFFGQGTRLTVV.